This entry lists 14 T cell receptor beta chains sequenced from one sample in a study of T cells in localized non-small cell lung cancer. Profiling relied on immunoSEQ multiplex PCR, and the TCRdb table lists in-frame clones only, not all of them. The sample holds fewer than 90,000 clones, approximately 85% seen once. This specimen consisted of peripheral blood, obtained before any cancer treatment. The receptors here all came from a man aged 35-69 years with stage I lung adenocarcinoma.

V usage is TRBV10-1 and J usage is TRBJ2-1, with D tentatively TRBD2 (6 bases). Looked up from germline, CDR1 is WNHNN and CDR2 is SYGVQD (reference sequence). The V end was cut by 0 bases, the J end by 2 bases, with 8 bases between. This CDR3 has 15 amino acids. The CDR3 spells CASSESGGTYNEQFF. CDR3 DNA: TGCGCCAGCAGTGAGTCTGGCGGGACCTACAATGAGCAGTTCTTC.

The chain carries TRBV7-9 and TRBJ1-2, with unresolved D. V gave up 1 base and J gave up 6 bases, with 9 bases separating them. Germline V lookup: CDR1 SEHNR, CDR2 FQNEAQ (reference sequence). The CDR3 has 13 residues. The CDR3 region is CASSLDRGDGYTF. In DNA, the CDR3 is TGTGCCAGCAGCTTAGACCGGGGAGATGGCTACACCTTC.

The chain has TRBV5-1 and TRBJ2-5; no clear D. From germline, CDR1 is SGHRS and CDR2 YFSETQ. The length of the CDR3 is 15 residues. Between the trimmed V and J ends, which lost 2 bases and 0 bases, there was a span of 11 bases. The CDR3 reads CASSFESVYQETQYF. CDR3 nucleotides: TGCGCCAGCAGCTTCGAAAGCGTGTACCAAGAGACCCAGTACTTC.

The gene calls are TRBV19 and TRBJ2-3; no firm D call. Germline V CDR1 and CDR2: LNHDA, SQIVND (reference sequence). The V end was cut by 7 bases, the J end by 5 bases, with 7 bases between. The CDR3 runs 11 residues. In DNA form, the CDR3 reads TGTGCCAGTACTATCGAAGATACGCAGTATTTT. It yields the protein CASTIEDTQYF.

The chain combines TRBV10-3 with TRBJ1-2; perhaps TRBD1 as D (5 bases). CDR1 is ENHRY, CDR2 SYGVKD, per germline. Trimming took off 10 bases at V and 4 bases at J, with 13 bases between the two ends. The CDR3 loop spans 12 amino acids. CDR3 in amino acids: CATQGGIYGYTF. In DNA form, the CDR3 reads TGTGCCACCCAGGGAGGAATCTATGGCTACACCTTC.

The CDR3 DNA is TGTGCCAGCAGCCCCGGGACGGGATTTCTACACGAGCAGTACTTC. Translated: CASSPGTGFLHEQYF. The rearrangement uses TRBV7-9 and TRBJ2-7; D may be TRBD1 or TRBD2 (5 bases each). The CDR3 sequence is 15 residues long. CDR1 is SEHNR, CDR2 FQNEAQ, per germline (reference sequence). Trimming removed 5 bases from V and 5 bases from J, with 19 bases in between.

This chain uses TRBV6-5 with TRBJ2-7; unclear D gene. Germline V CDR1 and CDR2: MNHEY, SVGAGI. V was cut by 4 bases and J by 0 bases, with 16 bases left in between. The CDR3 runs to 16 residues. The chain's CDR3 is CASSLRAQASSYEQYF. In DNA form, the CDR3 reads TGTGCCAGCAGTTTACGCGCGCAGGCGAGCTCCTACGAGCAGTACTTC.

The chain has TRBV7-6 and TRBJ2-5; 11 bases are a match to TRBD2. The CDR3 length is 16 residues. V shed 4 bases, J shed 0 bases, and the junction held 4 bases outside the gene matches. Looked up from germline, CDR1 is SGHVS and CDR2 is FNYEAQ. The CDR3 sequence: CASSSRTSGYQETQYF. Written as DNA, the CDR3 is TGTGCCAGCAGCTCTCGGACTAGCGGGTACCAAGAGACCCAGTACTTC.

The chain recombines TRBV30 with TRBJ2-7; either TRBD1 or TRBD2 may supply D (5 bases each). Germline-derived CDR1 and CDR2 are GTSNPN and SVGIG (reference sequence). The CDR3 is made up of 14 amino acids. Trimming took 0 bases from V and 3 from J, leaving 12 bases between them. The CDR3, as DNA: TGTGCCTGGAGTGTCGAGGGGAATGGCTACGAGCAGTACTTC. It encodes CAWSVEGNGYEQYF.

This chain connects TRBV2 to TRBJ2-1; unclear D gene. CDR1 and CDR2 from the germline V gene are SNHLY and FYNNEI. The length of the CDR3 is 13 residues. Trimming shortened V by 8 bases and J by 9 bases, and 17 bases separated the two germline ends. The CDR3 DNA sequence: TGTGCCAGCCGGAGTAGTGTACATCCTGAGCAGTTCTTC. It specifies CASRSSVHPEQFF.

This clone was observed a single time. CDR3 sequence: CASSPYGVNNQPQHF. CDR3 coding DNA: TGTGCCAGCTCACCGTACGGGGTTAACAATCAGCCCCAGCATTTT. The chain couples TRBV18 to TRBJ1-5; D gene unclear. The germline V gene has CDR1 KGHSH and CDR2 LQKENI. V shed 3 bases and J shed 3 bases, with 12 bases lying between them. The CDR3 is 15 residues long. Drawing the rest from reference TRBV18 and TRBJ1-5, the complete variable domain is NAGVMQNPRHLVRRRGQEARLRCSPMKGHSHVYWYRQLPEEGLKFMVYLQKENIIDESGMPKERFSAEFPKEGPSILRIQQVVRGDSAAYFCASSPYGVNNQPQHFGDGTRLSIL.

This clone was detected once. The J gene is TRBJ2-6, the V gene TRBV5-1; tentatively, D is TRBD2 (5 bases). CDR3 length: 14 residues. Trimming took 7 bases from V and 1 from J, leaving 9 bases between them. CDR1 is SGHRS and CDR2 is YFSETQ in the germline V gene. Here the CDR3 reads CASERGSGANVLTF. The CDR3 DNA reads TGCGCCAGCGAACGGGGATCTGGGGCCAACGTCCTGACTTTC.

The chain couples TRBV4-1 to TRBJ2-3; maybe TRBD2 (6 bases). Deletions cut 5 bases from V and 7 bases from J, with 22 bases between. Germline V lookup: CDR1 MGHRA, CDR2 YSYEKL. This CDR3 is 16 amino acids long. The CDR3 DNA follows: TGCGCCAGCAGCAACGGGGAGGTTTCCTCTACTTATACGCAGTATTTT. Protein sequence: CASSNGEVSSTYTQYF.

This clone was counted a single time. The J gene is TRBJ2-5, the V gene TRBV19; D is undetermined. Trimming took off 5 bases at V and 1 base at J, with 2 bases between the two ends. The CDR3 has 11 residues. Germline CDR1 and CDR2: LNHDA and SQIVND (reference sequence). The CDR3 is CASSVQETQYF. The CDR3 DNA is TGTGCCAGTAGTGTCCAAGAGACCCAGTACTTC.